This T cell receptor beta chain stems from a study of T cell changes during pregnancy in multiple sclerosis. The repertoire was sequenced with immunoSEQ multiplex PCR; TCRdb's copy has only in-frame clones and lacks some. The sample shows over 60,000 clones, around 96% of them seen only once. The material was CD8+ T cells from peripheral blood mononuclear cells, obtained after pregnancy. This clonotype originated in a female donor with multiple sclerosis, enrolled in a pregnancy study.

DNA for the CDR3: TGTGCCACCAGCACCCCCGGGGGGTTCTCTGGAAACACCATATATTTT. This encodes CATSTPGGFSGNTIYF. The rearrangement joins TRBV15 to TRBJ1-3; a possible D gene is TRBD1 (5 bases). The CDR3 loop spans 16 amino acids. V was cut by 4 bases and J by 0 bases, with 13 bases left in between. CDR1 and CDR2 from the germline V gene are LNHNV and YYDKDF (reference sequence).